This record looks at one T cell receptor beta chain sequence and its context. These data come from a study of blood T cells in healthy people across ages. Using a J-beta primer mix together with a sample-barcoded 5' primer, a second PCR was run for roughly 7 to 11 cycles. Every cDNA molecule carried a tag from a template-switch adaptor bearing 12 random nucleotides. TCRdb analysed the 5' RACE reads with MiXCR anew, one entry per CDR3 protein. The sample lists over 1,500,000 distinct CDR3 sequences, about two fifths occurring once. Germline trimming cut 6 bases from V and 8 bases from J; bases unmatched to any gene: 7. The CDR3 contains 13 residues. Germline V lookup: CDR1 MNHNY, CDR2 SVGAGI (reference sequence). Researchers isolated at least 6 million PBMCs per sample.

The material sequenced was blood. The genes are TRBV6-6 and TRBJ2-1; 7 bases fit TRBD2. The TCR comes from a human donor in good health. CDR3 amino acids: CASSTIGGDEQFF. The CDR3 DNA is TGTGCCAGCAGCACTATTGGGGGGGATGAGCAGTTCTTC.